Sequencing of this TCR beta chain was carried out in a study of blood T cell repertoires in COVID-19 (dated by TCRdb to between 2020 and 2021). Regarding the research as a whole: The collaborator samples originated in the United States, Italy and Spain and spanned the acute and convalescent phases of COVID-19. Nearly every sample came with metadata listing a de-identified subject ID, COVID-19 status, age in years and sex. The samples were drawn from two sources: the first 160 participants of the ongoing ImmuneRACE study, and approximately 1,300 subjects contributed by 6 global collaborators. The prospective study material was composed of cDNA or gDNA derived from T cells, B-cell-depleted T cells, or PBMCs. A freely available public database, intended as a resource for researchers studying the immune response to SARS-CoV-2, is where the repertoires were released. Where available, HLA class I and class II types were taken from metadata supplied by the sample provider and were not determined by assay-based typing. The dataset comprised deeply sampled blood TCRbeta repertoires from subjects exposed to, actively infected with, or recovered from COVID-19. Overall study outcomes, separate from this receptor: The amount of clinical and demographic metadata varied by source and participant and was provided uncurated.

TCRbeta CDR3 regions were amplified from genomic DNA using the immunoSEQ Assay, a bias-controlled multiplex PCR. The paper's data handling went like this. The number of nucleated cells in each sample was estimated from the amplification of reference gene primers within the assay. To quantify the absolute abundance of each unique TCRbeta CDR3 rearrangement, sequence reads were collapsed and filtered. For each sample, productive Simpson clonality was calculated as the square root of Simpson's diversity index across productive rearrangements. TCRdb's version of the immuneACCESS table is confined to in-frame rearrangements and falls short of the full clone set. An unresolved V gene accounts for under half of the shortfall where checked; the remainder is of unknown origin. Clone size and V and J calls were adopted from that table, with D and trimming inferred from the DNA. Counted in this sample were 72,000 or so clones; roughly 90% of them appeared once. The ten largest clones take up 0.77% of the sample.

CDR1 and CDR2 (SGDLS, YYNGEE) derive from the germline V gene. The CDR3 has 17 amino acids, counting the end cysteine and phenylalanine. CDR3 DNA only is kept here, 51 bases in frame from base 1. V is trimmed back by 0 bases and J by 1 base, and the junction contains 6 bases that no gene match accounts for. The collaborating institutions used their own protocols to collect whole blood in K2EDTA tubes. For TCRbeta analysis, collaborators shipped samples in one of three forms: frozen whole blood, isolated PBMCs, or DNA extracted from either of those sample types. Note on this clone: Its antigen is unknown. No much larger clone is present one base from it, and per-base qualities are unavailable.

The chain couples TRBV9 to TRBJ2-5; TRBD1 lines up with 10 middle nucleotides. This TCR was recovered from a woman older than 75 with acute or convalescent COVID-19. Sequenced input: peripheral blood. CDR3 region: CASSVGPTGGRQETQYF. The DNA sequence reads TGTGCCAGCAGCGTAGGCCCGACAGGGGGCCGCCAAGAGACCCAGTACTTC.